The rows below give T cell receptor beta chains drawn from one sample of a study of response to subunit inactivated influenza vaccine. TCRdb independently ran MiXCR on the RT-PCR reads; one entry per CDR3 protein. This table holds 750,000 to 850,000 distinct CDR3 sequences, approximately 17% found once. The specimen comprised PBMCs from blood, sampled 5 days after vaccination. These receptors all stem from a man aged 45-60 years who received an inactivated influenza vaccine. CDR3s include the opening cysteine and the closing phenylalanine or tryptophan.

v_call	j_call	cdr3_aa
TRBV5-5	TRBJ2-5	CASSPDGLEGKETQYF
TRBV7-9	TRBJ2-1	CASSERGGWIDEQFF
TRBV7-2	TRBJ1-2	CASSLNDRVMYGYTF
TRBV14	TRBJ2-7	CASSQTRAYEQYF
TRBV6-2/TRBV6-3	TRBJ2-4	CASSRSGGAKNIQYF
TRBV2	TRBJ2-5	CASSEDRGWETQYF
TRBV12-3/TRBV12-4	TRBJ2-7	CASSLGQEAYEQYF
TRBV11-2	TRBJ2-5	CASSLETYQETQYF
TRBV7-9	NA	CASSFTQINTGELFF
TRBV20-1	TRBJ2-7	CSAPRPSGGYEQYF
TRBV29-1	TRBJ2-5	CSVKAGTRKVQETQYF
TRBV7-9	TRBJ2-3	CASRKPRGSGTDTQYF
TRBV20-1	TRBJ1-5	CSARDQRGQGLYSNQPQHF
TRBV9	TRBJ2-4	CASSVGSSQNIQYF
TRBV7-2	TRBJ2-7	CASSPQLGQGSYEQYF
TRBV6-5	TRBJ2-1	CASSYSTFFYNEQFF
TRBV20-1	TRBJ2-1	CSAKKRDHYNEQFF
TRBV28	TRBJ1-2	CASSRYNYGYTF
TRBV9	TRBJ2-3	CASSVSGRASTDTQYF
TRBV6-4	TRBJ2-3	CATSSLAGDTDTQYF
TRBV3-1	TRBJ2-5	CASSQLRMLYF
TRBV20-1	TRBJ2-5	CSATRQGAWETQYF
TRBV5-1	TRBJ2-2	CASTLYSGRGTGELFF
TRBV5-6	TRBJ2-5	CASSLEEGRDRETQYF
TRBV29-1	TRBJ2-1	CSVPGGRGYEQFF
TRBV20-1	TRBJ2-7	CSARDHSTYEQYF
TRBV20-1	TRBJ1-6	CSAREGDRGSPLHF
TRBV10-3	TRBJ2-2	CAISEPGQGSTGELFF
TRBV6-6	TRBJ1-2	CASSYSMLGYTF
TRBV5-6	TRBJ1-6	CASSLYATGPYNSPLHF
TRBV10-3	TRBJ2-3	CAISDPGLGGTDTQYF
TRBV6-2/TRBV6-3	TRBJ2-1	CASSPQGLNLQFF
TRBV6-1	TRBJ1-4	CASSASEKLFF
TRBV5-1	TRBJ2-5	CASSLVWDFKETQYF
TRBV28	TRBJ2-7	CASSLVPTSGYEQYF
TRBV29-1	TRBJ1-2	CSGGQGGGYGYTF
TRBV27	TRBJ2-7	CASRDGGYGEQYF
TRBV5-1	TRBJ1-1	CASSPGGQGGTEAFF
TRBV5-1	TRBJ2-1	CASSLDSSYNEQFF
TRBV4-3	TRBJ2-7	CASSQAPPSSFPYEQYF
TRBV15	TRBJ1-5	CATRADRTPNQPQHF
TRBV29-1	TRBJ2-3	CSAGTGITDTQYF
TRBV6-5	TRBJ2-3	CASSNRASGVITDTQYF